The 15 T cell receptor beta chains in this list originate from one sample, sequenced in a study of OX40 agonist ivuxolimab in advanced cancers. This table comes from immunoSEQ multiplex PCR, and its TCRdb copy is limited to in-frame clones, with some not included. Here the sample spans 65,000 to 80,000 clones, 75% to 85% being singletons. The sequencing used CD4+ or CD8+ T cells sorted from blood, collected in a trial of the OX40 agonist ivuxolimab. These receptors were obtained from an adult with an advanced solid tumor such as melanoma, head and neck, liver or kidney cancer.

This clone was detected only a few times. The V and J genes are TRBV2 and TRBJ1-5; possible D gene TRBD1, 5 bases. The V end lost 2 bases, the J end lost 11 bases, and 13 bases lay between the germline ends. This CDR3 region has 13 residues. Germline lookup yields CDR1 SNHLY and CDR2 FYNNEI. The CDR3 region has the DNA TGTGCCAGCAGTGAATCGGGGACGGGGTCCCAGCATTTT. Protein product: CASSESGTGSQHF.

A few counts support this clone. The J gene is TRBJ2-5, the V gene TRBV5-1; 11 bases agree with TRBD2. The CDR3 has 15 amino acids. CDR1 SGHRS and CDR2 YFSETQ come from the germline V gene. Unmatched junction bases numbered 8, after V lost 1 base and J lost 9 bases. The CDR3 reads CASSLWGTSGTSQYF. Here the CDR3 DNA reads TGCGCCAGCAGCTTGTGGGGGACTAGCGGTACGTCCCAGTACTTC. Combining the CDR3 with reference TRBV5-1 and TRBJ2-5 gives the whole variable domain KAGVTQTPRYLIKTRGQQVTLSCSPISGHRSVSWYQQTPGQGLQFLFEYFSETQRNKGNFPGRFSGRQFSNSRSEMNVSTLELGDSALYLCASSLWGTSGTSQYFGPGTRLLVL.

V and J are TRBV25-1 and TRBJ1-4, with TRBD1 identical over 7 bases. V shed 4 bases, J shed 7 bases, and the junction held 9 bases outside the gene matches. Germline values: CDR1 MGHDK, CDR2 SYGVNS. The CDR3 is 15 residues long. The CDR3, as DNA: TGTGCCAGCAGTGCCTCAGACAGGGAGGTTGAAAAACTGTTTTTT. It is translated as CASSASDREVEKLFF.

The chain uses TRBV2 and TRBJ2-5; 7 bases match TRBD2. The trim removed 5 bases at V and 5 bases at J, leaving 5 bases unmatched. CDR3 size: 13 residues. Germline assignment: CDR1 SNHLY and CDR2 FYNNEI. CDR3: CASSLTSRETQYF. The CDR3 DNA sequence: TGTGCCAGCAGTTTGACTAGCAGGGAGACCCAGTACTTC.

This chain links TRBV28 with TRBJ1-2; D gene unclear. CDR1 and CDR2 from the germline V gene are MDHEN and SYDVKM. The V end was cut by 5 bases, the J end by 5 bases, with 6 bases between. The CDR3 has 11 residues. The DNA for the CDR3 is TGTGCCAGCAGTGAGGGATATGGCTACACCTTC. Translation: CASSEGYGYTF.

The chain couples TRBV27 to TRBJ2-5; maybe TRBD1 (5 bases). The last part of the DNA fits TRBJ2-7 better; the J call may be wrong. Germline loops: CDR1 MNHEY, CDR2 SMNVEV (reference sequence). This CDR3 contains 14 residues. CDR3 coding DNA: TGTGCCAGCAGTCGGCTGGACACTTCCTACGAGCAGTACTTC. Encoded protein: CASSRLDTSYEQYF.

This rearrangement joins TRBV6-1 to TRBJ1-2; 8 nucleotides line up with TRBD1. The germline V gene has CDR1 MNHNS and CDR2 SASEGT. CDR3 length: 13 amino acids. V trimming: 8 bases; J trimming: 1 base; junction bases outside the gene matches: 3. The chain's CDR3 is CASVDRGNYGYTF. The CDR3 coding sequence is TGTGCCAGCGTAGACAGGGGTAACTATGGCTACACCTTC.

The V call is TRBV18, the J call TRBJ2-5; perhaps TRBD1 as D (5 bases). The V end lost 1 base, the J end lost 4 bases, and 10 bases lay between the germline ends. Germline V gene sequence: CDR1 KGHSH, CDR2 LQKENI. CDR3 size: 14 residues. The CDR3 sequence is CASSPQGYGETQYF. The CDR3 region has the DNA TGTGCCAGCTCACCACAGGGGTACGGAGAGACCCAGTACTTC.

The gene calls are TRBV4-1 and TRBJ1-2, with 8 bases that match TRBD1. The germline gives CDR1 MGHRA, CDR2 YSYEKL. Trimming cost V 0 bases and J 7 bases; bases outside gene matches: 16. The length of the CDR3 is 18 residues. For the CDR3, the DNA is TGCGCCAGCAGCCAAGAGAGCCCAGGGGGCATAATTGGAGGTGGCTACACCTTC. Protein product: CASSQESPGGIIGGGYTF.

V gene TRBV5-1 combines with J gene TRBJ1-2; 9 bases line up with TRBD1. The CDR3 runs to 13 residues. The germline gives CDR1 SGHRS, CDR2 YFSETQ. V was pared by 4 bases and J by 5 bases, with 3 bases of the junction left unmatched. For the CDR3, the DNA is TGCGCCAGCAGCCCAGGGACAGGGTATGGCTACACCTTC. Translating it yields CASSPGTGYGYTF.

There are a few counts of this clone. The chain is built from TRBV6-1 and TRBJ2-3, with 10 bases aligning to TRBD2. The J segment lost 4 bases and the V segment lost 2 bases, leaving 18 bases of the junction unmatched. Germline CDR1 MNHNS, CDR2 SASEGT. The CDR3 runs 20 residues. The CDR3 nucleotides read TGTGCCAGCAGTGAACCAAGCGGGTTAGCTAGCGGGAGTCGGGCAGATACGCAGTATTTT. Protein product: CASSEPSGLASGSRADTQYF.

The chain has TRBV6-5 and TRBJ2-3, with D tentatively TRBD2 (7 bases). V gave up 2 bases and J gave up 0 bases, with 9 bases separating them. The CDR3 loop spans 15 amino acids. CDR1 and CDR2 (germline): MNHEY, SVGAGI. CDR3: CASSYGGASTDTQYF. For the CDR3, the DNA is TGTGCCAGCAGTTACGGGGGGGCTAGCACAGATACGCAGTATTTT.

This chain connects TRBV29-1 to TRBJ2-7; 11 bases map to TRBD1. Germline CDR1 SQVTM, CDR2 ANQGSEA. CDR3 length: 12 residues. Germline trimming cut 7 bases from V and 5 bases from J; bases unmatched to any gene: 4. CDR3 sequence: CSAGQGADEQYF. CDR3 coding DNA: TGCAGCGCCGGACAGGGGGCCGACGAGCAGTACTTC.

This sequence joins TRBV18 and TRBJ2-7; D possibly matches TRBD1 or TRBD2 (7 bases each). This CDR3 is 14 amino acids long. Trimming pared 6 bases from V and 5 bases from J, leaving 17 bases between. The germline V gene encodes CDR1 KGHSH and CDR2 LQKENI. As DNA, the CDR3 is TGTGCCAGCTCGTCACGACAGGGACTACACGAGCAGTACTTC. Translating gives CASSSRQGLHEQYF. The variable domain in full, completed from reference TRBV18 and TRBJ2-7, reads NAGVMQNPRHLVRRRGQEARLRCSPMKGHSHVYWYRQLPEEGLKFMVYLQKENIIDESGMPKERFSAEFPKEGPSILRIQQVVRGDSAAYFCASSSRQGLHEQYFGPGTRLTVT.

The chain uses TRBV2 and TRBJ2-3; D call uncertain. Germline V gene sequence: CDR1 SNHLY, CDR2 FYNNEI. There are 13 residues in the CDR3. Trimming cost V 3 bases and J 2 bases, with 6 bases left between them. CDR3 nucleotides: TGTGCCAGCAGTGAGTCCGCCACAGATACGCAGTATTTT. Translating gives CASSESATDTQYF.